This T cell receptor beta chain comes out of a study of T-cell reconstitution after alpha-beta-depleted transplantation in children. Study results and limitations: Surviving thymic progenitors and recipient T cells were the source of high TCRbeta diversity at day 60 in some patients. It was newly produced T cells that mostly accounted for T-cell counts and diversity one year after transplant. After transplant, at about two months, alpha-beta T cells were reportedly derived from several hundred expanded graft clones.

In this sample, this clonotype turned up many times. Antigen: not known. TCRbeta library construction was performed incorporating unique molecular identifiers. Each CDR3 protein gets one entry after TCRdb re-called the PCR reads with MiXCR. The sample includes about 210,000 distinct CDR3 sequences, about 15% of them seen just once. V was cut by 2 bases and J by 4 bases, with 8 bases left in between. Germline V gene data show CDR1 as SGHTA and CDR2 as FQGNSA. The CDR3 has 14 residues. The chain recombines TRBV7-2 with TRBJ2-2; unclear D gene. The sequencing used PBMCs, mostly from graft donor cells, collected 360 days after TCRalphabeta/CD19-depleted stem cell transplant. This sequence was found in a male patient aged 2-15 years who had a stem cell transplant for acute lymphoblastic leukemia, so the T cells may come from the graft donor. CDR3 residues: CASSLLVGTGELFF. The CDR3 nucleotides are TGTGCCAGCAGCTTACTAGTTGGCACCGGGGAGCTGTTTTTT.